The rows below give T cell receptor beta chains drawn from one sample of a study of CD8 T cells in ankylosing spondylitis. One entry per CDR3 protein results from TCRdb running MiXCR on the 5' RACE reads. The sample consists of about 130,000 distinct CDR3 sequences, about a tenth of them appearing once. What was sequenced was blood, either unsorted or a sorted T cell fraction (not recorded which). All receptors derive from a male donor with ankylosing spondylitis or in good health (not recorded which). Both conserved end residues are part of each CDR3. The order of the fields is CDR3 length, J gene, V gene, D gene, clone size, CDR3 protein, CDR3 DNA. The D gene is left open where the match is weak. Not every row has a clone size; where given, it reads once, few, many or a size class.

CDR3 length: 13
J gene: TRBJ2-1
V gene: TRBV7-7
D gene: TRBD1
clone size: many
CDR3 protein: CASSSTGDHEQFF
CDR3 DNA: TGTGCTAGCAGCTCCACAGGGGACCATGAGCAGTTCTTC

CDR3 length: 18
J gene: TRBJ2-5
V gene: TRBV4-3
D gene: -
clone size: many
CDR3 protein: CASSQDLIGGGSQETQYF
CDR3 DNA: TGCGCCAGCAGCCAAGATCTTATCGGCGGGGGCTCTCAAGAGACCCAGTACTTC

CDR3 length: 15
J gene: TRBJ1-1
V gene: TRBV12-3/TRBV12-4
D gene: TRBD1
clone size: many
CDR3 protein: CASSVYRGLDTEAFF
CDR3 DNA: TGTGCCAGCAGTGTCTACAGGGGGCTAGACACTGAAGCTTTCTTT

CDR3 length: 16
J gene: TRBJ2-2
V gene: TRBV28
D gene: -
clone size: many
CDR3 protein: CASSLYRGAGSGELFF
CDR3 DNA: TGTGCCAGCAGTTTATACCGGGGCGCGGGTTCCGGGGAGCTGTTTTTT

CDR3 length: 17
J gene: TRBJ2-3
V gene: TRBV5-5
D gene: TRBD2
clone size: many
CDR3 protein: CASSWRLAGDSTDTQYF
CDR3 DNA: TGTGCCAGCAGCTGGAGACTAGCGGGAGATAGCACAGATACGCAGTATTTT

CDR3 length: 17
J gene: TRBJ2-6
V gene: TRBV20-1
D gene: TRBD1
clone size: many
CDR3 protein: CSARPGQTISGANVLTF
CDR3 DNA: TGCAGTGCTCGGCCGGGACAGACTATCTCTGGGGCCAACGTCCTGACTTTC

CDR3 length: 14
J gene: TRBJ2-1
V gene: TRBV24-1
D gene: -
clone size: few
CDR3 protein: CATSVSRGSNEQFF
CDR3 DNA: TGTGCCACCAGTGTTAGCAGGGGCTCCAATGAGCAGTTCTTC

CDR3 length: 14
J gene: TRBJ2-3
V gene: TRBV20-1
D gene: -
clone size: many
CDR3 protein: CSATKTASTDTQYF
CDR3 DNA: TGCAGTGCCACAAAAACGGCTAGCACAGATACGCAGTATTTT

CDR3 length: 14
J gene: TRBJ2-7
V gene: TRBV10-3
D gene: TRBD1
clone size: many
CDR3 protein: CATSGQGAFYEQYF
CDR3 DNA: TGTGCCACCTCGGGACAGGGGGCTTTCTACGAGCAGTACTTC

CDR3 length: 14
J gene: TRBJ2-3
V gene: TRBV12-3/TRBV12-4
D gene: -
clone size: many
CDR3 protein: CASSRDSQGDTQYF
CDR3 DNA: TGTGCCAGCAGTCGGGACTCCCAAGGGGATACGCAGTATTTT

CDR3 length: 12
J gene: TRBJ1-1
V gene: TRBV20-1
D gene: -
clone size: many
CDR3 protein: CRANPGNTEAFF
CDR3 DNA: TGCAGGGCGAACCCGGGTAACACTGAAGCTTTCTTT

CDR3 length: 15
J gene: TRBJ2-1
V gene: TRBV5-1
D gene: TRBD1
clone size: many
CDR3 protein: CASSSGQGSYNEQFF
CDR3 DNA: TGCGCCAGCAGCTCGGGACAGGGATCCTACAATGAGCAGTTCTTC

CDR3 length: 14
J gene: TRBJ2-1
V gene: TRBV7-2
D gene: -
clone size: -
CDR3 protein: CASSLSDGGEEQFF
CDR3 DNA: TGTGCCAGCAGCTTAAGTGATGGAGGGGAGGAGCAGTTCTTC

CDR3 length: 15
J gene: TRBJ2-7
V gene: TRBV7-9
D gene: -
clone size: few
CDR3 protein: CASSLEAGGGGEQYF
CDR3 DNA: TGTGCCAGCAGCCTGGAAGCAGGGGGAGGGGGCGAGCAGTACTTC

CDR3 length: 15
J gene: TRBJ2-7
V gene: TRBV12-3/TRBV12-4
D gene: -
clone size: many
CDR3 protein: CASSLNRLVESEQYF
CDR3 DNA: TGTGCCAGCAGTTTGAATCGACTAGTCGAGAGCGAGCAGTACTTC

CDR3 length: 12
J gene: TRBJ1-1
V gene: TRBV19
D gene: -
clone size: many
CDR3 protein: CATGQLGTEAFF
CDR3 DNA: TGTGCCACAGGACAATTAGGCACTGAAGCTTTCTTT

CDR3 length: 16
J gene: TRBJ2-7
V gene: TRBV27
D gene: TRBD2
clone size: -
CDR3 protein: CASSLLAGGPIYEQYF
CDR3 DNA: TGTGCCAGCAGTTTATTAGCGGGAGGACCGATCTACGAGCAGTACTTC

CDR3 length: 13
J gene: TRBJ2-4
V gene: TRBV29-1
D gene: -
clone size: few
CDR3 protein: CSVEVQSKNIQYF
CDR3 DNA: TGCAGCGTTGAGGTACAGAGTAAAAACATTCAGTACTTC

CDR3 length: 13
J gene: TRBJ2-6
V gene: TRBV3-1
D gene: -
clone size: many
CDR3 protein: CASSQAGANVLTF
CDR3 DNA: TGTGCCAGCAGCCAAGCTGGGGCCAACGTCCTGACTTTC

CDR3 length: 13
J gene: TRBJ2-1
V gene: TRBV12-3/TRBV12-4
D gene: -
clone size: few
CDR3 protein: CASSLAQNNEQFF
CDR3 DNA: TGTGCCAGCAGTTTAGCGCAGAACAATGAGCAGTTCTTC

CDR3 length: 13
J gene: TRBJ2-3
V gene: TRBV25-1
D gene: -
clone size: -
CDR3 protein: CASSDSFPDTQYF
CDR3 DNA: TGTGCCAGCAGTGACTCGTTCCCAGATACGCAGTATTTT

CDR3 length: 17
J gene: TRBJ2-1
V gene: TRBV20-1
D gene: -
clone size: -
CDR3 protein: CSARDWRRPGEDNEQFF
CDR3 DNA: TGCAGTGCTAGGGACTGGCGGCGTCCGGGAGAGGACAATGAGCAGTTCTTC

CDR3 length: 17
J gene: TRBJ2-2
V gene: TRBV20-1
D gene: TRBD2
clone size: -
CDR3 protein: CSARGGSGPRGTGELFF
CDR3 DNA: TGCAGTGCCCGCGGGGGTAGCGGTCCGAGAGGCACCGGGGAGCTGTTTTTT

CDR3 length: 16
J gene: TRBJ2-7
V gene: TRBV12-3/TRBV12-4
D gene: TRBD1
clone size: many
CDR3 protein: CASSLAGTGSSYEQYF
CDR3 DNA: TGTGCCAGCAGTTTAGCGGGGACAGGGAGCTCCTACGAGCAGTACTTC

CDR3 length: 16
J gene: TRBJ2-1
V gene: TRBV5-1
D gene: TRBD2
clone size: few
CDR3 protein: CASSPWTSGTHNEQFF
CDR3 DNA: TGCGCCAGCAGCCCCTGGACTAGCGGTACCCACAATGAGCAGTTCTTC

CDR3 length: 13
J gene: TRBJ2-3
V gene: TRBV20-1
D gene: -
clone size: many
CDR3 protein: CSARGQESGGQYF
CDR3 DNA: TGCAGTGCTAGAGGACAGGAAAGTGGGGGGCAGTATTTT

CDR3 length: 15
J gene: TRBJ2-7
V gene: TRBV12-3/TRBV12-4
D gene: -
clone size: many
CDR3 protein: CASSLYTGVLYEQYF
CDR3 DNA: TGTGCCAGCAGTTTATACACAGGAGTCCTCTACGAGCAGTACTTC

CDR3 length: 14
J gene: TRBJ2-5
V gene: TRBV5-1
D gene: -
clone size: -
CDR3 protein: CASSLRSMQETQYF
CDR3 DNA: TGCGCCAGCAGCTTACGGTCTATGCAAGAGACCCAGTACTTC

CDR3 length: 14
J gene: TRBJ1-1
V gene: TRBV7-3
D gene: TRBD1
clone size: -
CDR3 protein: CASSVTGGGTEAFF
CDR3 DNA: TGTGCCAGCAGCGTCACAGGGGGGGGCACTGAAGCTTTCTTT

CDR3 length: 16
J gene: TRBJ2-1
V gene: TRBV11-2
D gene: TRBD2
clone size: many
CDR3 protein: CASSELAGTVRNEQFF
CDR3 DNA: TGTGCCAGCAGCGAACTAGCGGGAACTGTCCGCAATGAGCAGTTCTTC

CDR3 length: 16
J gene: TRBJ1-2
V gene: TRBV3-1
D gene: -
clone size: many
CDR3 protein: CASSQDKREFFDGYTF
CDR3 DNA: TGTGCCAGCAGCCAAGATAAGCGGGAATTTTTTGATGGCTACACCTTC

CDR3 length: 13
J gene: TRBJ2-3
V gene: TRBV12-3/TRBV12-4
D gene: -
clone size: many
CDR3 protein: CASSFGGTDTQYF
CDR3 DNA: TGTGCCAGCAGTTTTGGGGGCACAGATACGCAGTATTTT

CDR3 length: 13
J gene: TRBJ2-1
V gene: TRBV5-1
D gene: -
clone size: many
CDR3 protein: CASSRLEYHEQFF
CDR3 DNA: TGCGCCAGCAGCCGGCTGGAGTATCATGAGCAGTTCTTC

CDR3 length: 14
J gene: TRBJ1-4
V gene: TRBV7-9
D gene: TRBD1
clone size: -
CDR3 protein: CASSSGGTGEKLFF
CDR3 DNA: TGTGCCAGCAGCTCCGGGGGGACAGGCGAAAAACTGTTTTTT

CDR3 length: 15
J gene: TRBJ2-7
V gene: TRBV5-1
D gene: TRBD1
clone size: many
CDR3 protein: CASSIQGSAPYEQYF
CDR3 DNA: TGCGCCAGCAGCATACAGGGGAGTGCTCCCTACGAGCAGTACTTC

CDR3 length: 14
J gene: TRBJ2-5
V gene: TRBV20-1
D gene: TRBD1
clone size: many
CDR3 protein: CSARPGTGDETQYF
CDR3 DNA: TGCAGTGCTAGACCAGGGACAGGGGATGAGACCCAGTACTTC

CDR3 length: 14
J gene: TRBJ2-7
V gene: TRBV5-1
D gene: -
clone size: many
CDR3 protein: CASSLGPRGYEQYF
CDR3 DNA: TGCGCCAGCAGCTTGGGTCCCAGGGGCTACGAGCAGTACTTC

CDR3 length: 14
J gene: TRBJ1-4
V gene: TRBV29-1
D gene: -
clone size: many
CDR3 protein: CSADLTGDNEKLFF
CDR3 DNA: TGCAGCGCGGACCTGACAGGAGATAATGAAAAACTGTTTTTT

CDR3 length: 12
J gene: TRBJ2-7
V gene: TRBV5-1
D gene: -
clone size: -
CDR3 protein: CASYREISEQYF
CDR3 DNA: TGCGCCAGCTACAGGGAGATCTCCGAGCAGTACTTC

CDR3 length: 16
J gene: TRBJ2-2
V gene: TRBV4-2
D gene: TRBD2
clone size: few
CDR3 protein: CASSQTLAGAVGELFF
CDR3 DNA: TGTGCCAGCAGCCAAACTCTAGCGGGGGCCGTGGGGGAGCTGTTTTTT

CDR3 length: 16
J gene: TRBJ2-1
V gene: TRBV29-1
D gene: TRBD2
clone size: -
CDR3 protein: CSVEEGLAESYNEQFF
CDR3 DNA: TGCAGCGTTGAAGAGGGACTAGCGGAAAGCTACAATGAGCAGTTCTTC

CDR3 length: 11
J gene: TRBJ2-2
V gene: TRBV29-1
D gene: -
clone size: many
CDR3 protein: CSGTVAGELFF
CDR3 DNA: TGCAGCGGGACGGTAGCCGGGGAGCTGTTTTTT

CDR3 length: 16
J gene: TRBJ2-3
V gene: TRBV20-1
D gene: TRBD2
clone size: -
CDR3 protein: CSAEGLAGGPGDTQYF
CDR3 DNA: TGCAGTGCCGAGGGACTAGCGGGAGGGCCTGGAGATACGCAGTATTTT

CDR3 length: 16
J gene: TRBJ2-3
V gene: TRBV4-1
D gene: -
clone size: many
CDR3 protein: CASSQEKGSSTDTQYF
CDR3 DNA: TGCGCCAGCAGCCAAGAGAAGGGGTCTAGCACAGATACGCAGTATTTT

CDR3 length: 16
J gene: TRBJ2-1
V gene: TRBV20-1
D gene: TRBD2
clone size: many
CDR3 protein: CSAPASGRGSYNEQFF
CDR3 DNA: TGCAGTGCTCCCGCTAGCGGGAGGGGTTCCTACAATGAGCAGTTCTTC

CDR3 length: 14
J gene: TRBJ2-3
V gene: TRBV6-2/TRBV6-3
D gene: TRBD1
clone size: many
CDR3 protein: CASTGTGDSDTQYF
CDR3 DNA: TGTGCCAGCACCGGGACAGGGGATTCGGATACGCAGTATTTT

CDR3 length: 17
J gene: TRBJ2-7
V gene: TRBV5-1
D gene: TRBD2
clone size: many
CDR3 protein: CASSGRTPTSVPYEQYF
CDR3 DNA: TGCGCCAGCAGCGGAAGGACACCGACTAGCGTCCCCTACGAGCAGTACTTC

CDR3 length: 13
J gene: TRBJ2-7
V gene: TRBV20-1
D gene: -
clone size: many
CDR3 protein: CSAHGTDTYEQYF
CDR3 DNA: TGCAGTGCTCACGGGACCGATACCTACGAGCAGTACTTC

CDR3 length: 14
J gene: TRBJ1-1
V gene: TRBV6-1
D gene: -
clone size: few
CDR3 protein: CASTSQELDTEAFF
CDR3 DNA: TGTGCCAGCACCTCCCAGGAGTTGGACACTGAAGCTTTCTTT